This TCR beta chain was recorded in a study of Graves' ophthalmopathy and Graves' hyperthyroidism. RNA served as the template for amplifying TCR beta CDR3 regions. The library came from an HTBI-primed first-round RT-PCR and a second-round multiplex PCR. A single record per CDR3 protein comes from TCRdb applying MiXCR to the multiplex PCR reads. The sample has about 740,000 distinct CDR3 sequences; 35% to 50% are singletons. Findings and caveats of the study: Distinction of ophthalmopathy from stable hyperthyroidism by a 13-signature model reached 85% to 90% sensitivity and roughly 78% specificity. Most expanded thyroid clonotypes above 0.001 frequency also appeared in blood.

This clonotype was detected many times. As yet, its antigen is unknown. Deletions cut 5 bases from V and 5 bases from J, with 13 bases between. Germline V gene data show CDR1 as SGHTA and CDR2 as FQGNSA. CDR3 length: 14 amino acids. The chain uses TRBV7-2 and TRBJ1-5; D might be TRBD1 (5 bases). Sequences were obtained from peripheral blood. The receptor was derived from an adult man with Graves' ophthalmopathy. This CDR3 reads CASSPGTVDQPQHF. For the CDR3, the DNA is TGTGCCAGCAGCCCTGGGACGGTAGATCAGCCCCAGCATTTT. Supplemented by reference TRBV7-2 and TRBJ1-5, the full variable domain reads GAGVSQSPSNKVTEKGKDVELRCDPISGHTALYWYRQSLGQGLEFLIYFQGNSAPDKSGLPSDRFSAERTGGSVSTLTIQRTQQEDSAVYLCASSPGTVDQPQHFGDGTRLSIL.